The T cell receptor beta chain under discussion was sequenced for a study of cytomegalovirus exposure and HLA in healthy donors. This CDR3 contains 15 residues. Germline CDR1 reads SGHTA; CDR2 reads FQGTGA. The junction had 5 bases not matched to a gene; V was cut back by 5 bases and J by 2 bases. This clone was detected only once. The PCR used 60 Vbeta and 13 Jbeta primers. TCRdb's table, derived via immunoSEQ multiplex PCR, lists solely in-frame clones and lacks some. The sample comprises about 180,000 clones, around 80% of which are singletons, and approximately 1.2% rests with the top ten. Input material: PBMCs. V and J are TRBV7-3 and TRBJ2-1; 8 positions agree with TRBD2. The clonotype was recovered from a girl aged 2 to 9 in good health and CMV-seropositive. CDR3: CASSDAGGAYNEQFF. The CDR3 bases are TGTGCCAGCAGCGACGCCGGGGGGGCCTACAATGAGCAGTTCTTC.